The 13 T cell receptor beta chains below were found in one sample sequenced in a study of siplizumab effects on memory and regulatory T cells. Sequenced by immunoSEQ multiplex PCR; TCRdb stores in-frame clones only, minus some. The sample has approximately 100,000 clones, around 94% seen once; the top ten hold about 1.4%. The sequencing sample was made of non-Treg CD4+ T cells sorted from blood. These receptors all come from a human donor in good health.

The V call is TRBV6-1, the J call TRBJ2-3; no definite D call. V was pared by 6 bases and J by 4 bases, with 11 bases between. This CDR3 is built from 13 residues. From germline, CDR1 is MNHNS and CDR2 SASEGT. The CDR3 coding sequence is TGTGCCAGCAGCCCCTTTGGGTCAGATACGCAGTATTTT. It translates to CASSPFGSDTQYF.

This chain uses TRBV5-8 with TRBJ2-7; unclear D gene. V lost 4 bases to trimming and J lost 2 bases, with 13 bases between them. The CDR3 has 14 amino acids. Germline loops: CDR1 SGHTS, CDR2 YDEGEE. The CDR3 nucleotides are TGTGCCAGCAGCCAGAGGACGGTAGCCTACGAGCAGTACTTC. This gives the protein CASSQRTVAYEQYF.

The chain carries TRBV7-2 and TRBJ1-1; no firm D call. Trimming stripped 2 bases from V and 1 base from J, with 14 bases between. Germline lookup yields CDR1 SGHTA and CDR2 FQGNSA. The CDR3 contains 16 residues. The CDR3, as DNA: TGTGCCAGCAGCTTAATAATAATAAGGGAGAACACTGAAGCTTTCTTT. Translated, it gives CASSLIIIRENTEAFF.

This chain links TRBV6-6 with TRBJ2-7; no clear D. The CDR3 consists of 11 residues. Germline loops: CDR1 MNHNY, CDR2 SVGAGI (reference sequence). Trimming pared 1 base from V and 5 bases from J, leaving 3 bases between. The CDR3 DNA sequence: TGTGCCAGCAGTTACTATGACGAGCAGTACTTC. It codes for CASSYYDEQYF.

This chain joins TRBV5-1 and TRBJ2-2; D is ambiguous. With 7 bases removed from V and 0 bases from J, the gap between germline ends came to 10 bases. The CDR3 has 14 amino acids. Germline V gene data show CDR1 as SGHRS and CDR2 as YFSETQ. In DNA, the CDR3 is TGCGCCAGCGGTTGGCGTTCGAACACCGGGGAGCTGTTTTTT. Translation: CASGWRSNTGELFF.

This chain joins TRBV11-1 and TRBJ2-4, with TRBD2 as a possible D gene (5 bases). The germline V and J ends were trimmed by 1 base and 3 bases, with 16 bases remaining between them. CDR1 and CDR2 from the germline V gene are SGHAT and FQDESV (reference sequence). CDR3 length: 17 amino acids. The CDR3 nucleotides are TGTGCCAGCAGCTTAGAAAGAGGGTCTGGTGGCAAAAACATTCAGTACTTC. This codes for CASSLERGSGGKNIQYF.

In this sample, this clone turned up once. This chain joins TRBV18 and TRBJ2-5; the D is unclear. Germline V gene data show CDR1 as KGHSH and CDR2 as LQKENI. The CDR3 has 13 residues. V was shortened by 7 bases and J by 3 bases, with 12 bases between the two germline ends. CDR3 loop: CASLRAREETQYF. CDR3 DNA: TGTGCCAGCTTACGGGCGCGTGAAGAGACCCAGTACTTC.

This chain connects TRBV9 to TRBJ2-5; D is perhaps TRBD2 (6 bases). Looked up from germline, CDR1 is SGDLS and CDR2 is YYNGEE. This CDR3 has 15 residues. V was clipped by 7 bases and J by 1 base, with 17 bases between them. The CDR3 here is CASLSVREVQETQYF. The CDR3 bases are TGTGCCAGCCTCTCGGTCAGGGAGGTCCAAGAGACCCAGTACTTC.

This clone was picked up one time. This chain connects TRBV5-1 to TRBJ2-5; TRBD2 aligns across 10 bases. This CDR3 is 14 amino acids long. Germline V CDR1 and CDR2: SGHRS, YFSETQ. With 2 bases clipped from V and 5 bases from J, the junction kept 3 bases outside the gene matches. The CDR3 protein is CASSFLAGAETQYF. CDR3 in DNA: TGCGCCAGCAGCTTTCTAGCGGGAGCGGAGACCCAGTACTTC.

This clone was recorded once. The CDR3 bases are TGTGCCAGCTCAGGGCAAACAACAATCACAGATACGCAGTATTTT. It translates to CASSGQTTITDTQYF. The rearrangement uses TRBV18 and TRBJ2-3; D is unclear. The CDR3 extends over 15 amino acids. V gave up 5 bases and J gave up 2 bases, with 14 bases separating them. Germline CDR1 reads KGHSH; CDR2 reads LQKENI.

The genes are TRBV10-1 and TRBJ2-3, with a possible D match to TRBD1 (6 bases). CDR3 size: 14 residues. In germline, CDR1 is WNHNN, CDR2 SYGVQD (reference sequence). V shed 3 bases and J shed 2 bases, with 9 bases lying between them. CDR3 loop: CASSEGQNTDTQYF. In DNA form, the CDR3 reads TGCGCCAGCAGTGAAGGACAGAACACAGATACGCAGTATTTT.

CDR3 nucleotides: TGTGCCAGCAGCTTATCCCGGAGTTTTTCGAGTGAGCAGTTCTTC. The encoded protein is CASSLSRSFSSEQFF. The V call is TRBV7-3, the J call TRBJ2-1; D remains unclear. Trimming removed 2 bases at V and 9 bases at J, with 17 bases between. CDR1 is SGHTA and CDR2 is FQGTGA in the germline V gene. The CDR3 runs to 15 residues.

This clone is a singleton in its sample. The chain employs TRBV6-1 and TRBJ1-5; 9 positions agree with TRBD1. The V and J ends lost 7 bases and 7 bases, in that order; junction bases with no gene match: 5. The CDR3 has 13 amino acids. The germline V gene encodes CDR1 MNHNS and CDR2 SASEGT. The CDR3 nucleotides are TGTGCCAGCATCCGGGACAGGGACCAGCCCCAGCATTTT. Protein sequence: CASIRDRDQPQHF.